What follows is one TCR beta chain and its context. No antigen is known for it. No base qualities exist here, and no much larger clone lies one base off it. This sample is part of a study of cytomegalovirus exposure and HLA in healthy donors (dated by TCRdb to the late 2010s). At the level of the whole study: In an earlier analysis of roughly 590 of the donors, 276 Gb of sequence data and about 110 million unique TCR beta sequences from 150 million to 200 million T cells were reported. Approximately 300 gigabases of sequencing data and roughly 90 million unique TCR sequences were included in an early release covering 550 to 800 HLA-typed donors. Among the roughly 400 genotyped donors, around 79% belonged to the genetic ancestry cluster associated with self-reported Caucasian donors. The study was designed to test whether signatures of past pathogen exposure could be identified by cataloging public T cell receptors. The study used immunosequencing to profile the T cell repertoires of 600 to 850 subjects and linked those repertoires to cytomegalovirus serostatus. A separate validation cohort of over 95 different subjects was used in addition to the approximately 700-subject first cohort. To predict cytomegalovirus infection status, the study brought together high-throughput TCR immunosequencing, statistical association of individual TCRs with disease status, and machine learning. In a later analysis, previously published TCR beta repertoires from 500 to 750 donors were re-analyzed and high-resolution HLA genotyping was added so that TCR occurrence patterns could be studied. In the later analysis, no new phenotypic data were used to find candidate immune exposures; instead, reliance was placed on TCR beta sequences and their occurrence across donors. In an earlier analysis of 587 of the donors, high-throughput TCR beta sequencing was used to judge whether each TCR beta V gene segment behaved as functional or pseudogenic. Donor age, sex, ethnicity and CMV serostatus were compiled alongside the repertoire data. A later genetic analysis used genome-wide SNP genotypes for about 55% of the 666 donors, treating that subset as a discovery cohort. Every discovery cohort repertoire had been produced on one sequencing platform. Class I and class II HLA loci were covered by the typing at four-digit resolution. Typing coverage varied by locus: 629-630 donors for A, B, C, DRB1 and DQB1; roughly 500 for DQA1; about 570 for DPA1; fewer than 480 for DPB1. Four to six DR-DQ haplotypes were handled as single units for association and clustering, since linkage in the cohort was strong. On average, around 230,000 unique TCR beta nucleotide sequences were sequenced per donor among 398 genotyped donors of the cohort, with about 19% of those sequences being non-productive. Results the study describes overall, beyond this receptor: In an earlier analysis of approximately 590 of the donors, most TCR beta V segments were observed in productive rearrangements about 90% or about 30% of the time, broadly matching IMGT annotations. In vitro tests confirmed that three of the cytomegalovirus-associated TCR beta chains recognize cytomegalovirus antigens. The study listed around 160 TCR beta chains as associated with cytomegalovirus. A later analysis associated about 17,000 TCR beta sequences with specific HLA alleles at a false discovery rate of 0.05. In both the original and validation cohorts, the classifier was reported to diagnose cytomegalovirus status with high specificity and sensitivity. In a later genetic analysis, a missense DCLRE1C variant was associated with V-gene and J-gene trimming of TCR beta chains, and the association was replicated in an independent cohort. In a later analysis, the rate of TCR association differed among HLA loci, with DRB1 alleles having the most associated TCRs and HLA-C alleles having the fewest. This cohort had only TCR beta chains sequenced, and the lack of alpha or paired-chain data limited which features could be detected. While some public TCRs were present in many individuals, most TCR sequences turned up only very rarely across donors. Because some donors lacked HLA typing at each locus, the association tests relied only on the typed subset. Roughly uniform sequencing depth across donors was assumed in presence/absence analyses, although this assumption may not hold. Some IMGT-functional V segments, including TRBV6-2 and TRBV6-3, could not be told apart with the 87-base-pair reads, so those segments were excluded. A group of highly shared sequence variants was considered likely to be a technical artifact of the sequencing pipeline. Because counts were too low, under 20 rarely observed V segments, including chromosome 9 orphons, were left out of the earlier analysis of some 600 of the donors. Compared with the roughly 670-donor mean, donors in an Asian-associated ancestry cluster had fewer N-insertions in productive TCRs, according to a later genetic analysis. The authors suggested that the approach could potentially be generalized to other disease states and immunological phenotypes. A later analysis found that HLA-associated TCR beta chains were more clonally expanded and had lower generation probabilities than equally common non-associated chains. Assigning TCR associations to individual alleles was difficult when HLA alleles, especially DR and DQ, strongly co-occurred. For the cohort, immune exposure information was limited to CMV serostatus. A later analysis found that most CMV-associated TCR beta chains appeared HLA-restricted, with HLA associations seemingly driven largely by CMV exposure. Correlated functional status among segregating V segments might reflect linkage disequilibrium, but an unknown experimental factor could not be ruled out. A further reported finding was that TCR beta sequences accurately predicted the HLA-A and HLA-B alleles for most subjects in the first cohort. According to a later analysis, parvovirus B19, influenza, CMV and Epstein-Barr virus appeared linked to several top co-occurrence clusters.

Receptors were amplified or captured by the immunoSEQ multiplex PCR assay. The multiplex PCR relied on a mix of 60 forward primers for TCR Vbeta segments and 13 reverse primers for TCR Jbeta segments. The CDR3 region of rearranged TCR beta genes was amplified from genomic DNA with a multiplex PCR assay. The Illumina HiSeq System was used to sequence the amplified TCR beta libraries as 87-base-pair reads. Regarding the original processing steps: Across the 670 or so repertoires, a later analysis counted tens of millions of unique TCR beta chains, roughly 11 million of which were shared by at least two donors. Raw reads were error-corrected and collapsed into unique sequences with a nearest-neighbor algorithm that merged closely related sequences to remove PCR and sequencing errors. V, D and J gene segments were assigned by aligning CDR3 sequences to IMGT reference sequences. For a sequence to be retained, at least a six-nucleotide match to both a V gene segment and a J gene segment was required. A rearrangement was called productive if the CDR3 had no stop codons and remained in frame with V and J, and every other rearrangement was called non-productive. CDR3 was defined by IMGT convention, running from the second conserved V-encoded cysteine to the conserved J-encoded phenylalanine. The earlier analysis of approximately 590 of the donors excluded any sequence lacking an unambiguous match to a single V gene segment. An earlier analysis of 500 to 700 of the donors classified V segments as functional when productive rearrangements were above 56.7% and as segregating when the standard deviation between donors was above 5%. A statistical classification framework was built to diagnose cytomegalovirus status from the catalog of TCR beta chain sequences. In a later analysis, TCR nucleotide sequences were compared against IMGT/GENE-DB human TR gene sequences so that V and J genes could be assigned. A later analysis assigned CDR3 sequences and most-parsimonious VDJ recombination scenarios with the TCRdist pipeline. In a later analysis, each TCR beta chain was defined by its CDR3 amino acid sequence together with its V-gene family, and reads lacking a unique V-gene family were excluded. A later analysis removed 550 to 700 highly shared, low-generation-probability nucleotide sequences to deal with suspected cross-contamination and a sequencing artifact. In a later analysis, a clonal expansion index for each public chain was calculated from normalized within-repertoire ranks of inferred template counts. A later analysis computed generation probabilities with a VDJ recombination model fitted to out-of-frame rearrangements, and checked the results against IGoR. A later analysis scored TCR-TCR, TCR-HLA and TCR-CMV co-occurrence with hypergeometric tests, applying a repertoire-size bias correction to TCR pairs. To estimate false discovery rates, a later analysis permuted the HLA or CMV assignments 20 times. In a later analysis, co-occurring TCRs were grouped using DBSCAN, with TCRdist sequence similarity added in when clustering inside HLA-allele-positive subsets. Repertoires with fewer than 30,000 or more than 120,000 public chains, plus five repertoires with anomalous nucleotide sharing, were excluded from co-occurrence clustering. The source is immuneACCESS, and TCRdb retained only in-frame sequences with V and J called. Part of the clones is not carried over; for the studies checked, unresolved V genes explain less than half of this, and the remainder is unexplained. V, J and clone size are those of that table, while D and trimming were read from the DNA. For this sample the table gives about 180,000 clones, of which around 80% were detected only once. Clones ranked in the top ten supply 1.5% to 2% of the sample.

Looking up the germline V gene yields CDR1 SGHRS and CDR2 YFSETQ. V and J are trimmed by 1 base and 6 bases, and the gene matches miss 8 bases of the junction. Counted from cysteine to phenylalanine, this CDR3 has 16 amino acids. Only CDR3 DNA remains: 48 bases, in frame from the first base. The cohort was made up of roughly 670 healthy bone marrow donors. All cohort members were sampled while nominally healthy, although unrecorded immune exposures were likely present. The donor tested CMV seronegative and was one of the 352 seronegative cohort members. A peripheral blood sample was provided by each donor, and peripheral blood mononuclear cells were used for TCR beta sequencing. The Qiagen DNeasy Blood Extraction Kit was used to extract genomic DNA from the blood cell samples.

The chain was built from TRBV5-1 and TRBJ1-4; TRBD1 lines up with 8 middle nucleotides. This TCR came from a woman aged 25 to 45 in good health and CMV-seronegative. Sequencing was performed on PBMCs. The nucleotides are TGCGCCAGCAGCTTGACAGGGGGAACCTATGATGAAAAACTGTTTTTT. This encodes CASSLTGGTYDEKLFF.